The 32 T cell receptor beta chains listed next were all sequenced from one sample in a study of shared clonotypes between healthy human individuals (dated by TCRdb to the early 2020s). Library method: the immunoSEQ multiplex PCR assay. The immuneACCESS repertoire file appears here via TCRdb, limited to in-frame rearrangements. These files lack a portion of the clones; in checked studies, under half of the deficit traces to unresolved V genes, and the cause of the others is not known. The sample profile shows about 870,000 clones; about 92% of them were found once. Approximately 25% of the sample comes from the top ten. CD8 naive samples were obtained by positive selection for CCR7 among CD45RO-negative cells, yielding a CD45RA+CCR7+ population from which TemRA cells were excluded. The sequenced sample consisted of naive CD8+ T cells sorted from blood. What this sample's cell subset or site label stands for: CD45RA+CCR7+. Every receptor here comes from a man aged 30 to 45 in good health.

This chain joins TRBV10-3 and TRBJ2-7, with 7 bases aligning to TRBD1. The CDR3 is 14 amino acids. After removal of 10 bases from V and 1 base from J, the junction contained 10 bases not matched to a gene. The germline V gene has CDR1 ENHRY and CDR2 SYGVKD. CDR3 amino acids: CASKPGTVSYEQYF. The CDR3 DNA reads as TGTGCCAGCAAACCTGGGACAGTTTCCTACGAGCAGTACTTC.

This sequence joins TRBV5-4 and TRBJ1-1; 7 positions agree with TRBD1. The CDR3 sequence is 15 residues long. The germline gives CDR1 SGHNT, CDR2 YYREEE (reference sequence). After removal of 0 bases from V and 0 bases from J, the junction contained 2 bases not matched to a gene. CDR3 DNA: TGTGCCAGCAGCTTGGCGGGACAGATGAACACTGAAGCTTTCTTT. Translated, it gives CASSLAGQMNTEAFF.

V gene TRBV7-9 combines with J gene TRBJ2-7; D may be TRBD2 (5 bases). The CDR3 totals 12 residues. V was pared by 8 bases and J by 2 bases, with 10 bases between. Germline CDR1 is SEHNR and CDR2 is FQNEAQ (reference sequence). CDR3 residues: CASQLVPYEQYF. The CDR3, as DNA: TGTGCCAGCCAACTAGTTCCCTACGAGCAGTACTTC.

The table lists this clone with a count of one. The CDR3 is CASSGLGRDTQYF. In DNA form, the CDR3 reads TGCGCCAGCAGTGGATTGGGGAGAGATACGCAGTATTTT. The chain uses TRBV10-1 and TRBJ2-3; D may be TRBD2 (5 bases). V was shortened by 4 bases and J by 5 bases, with 10 bases between the two germline ends. The germline gives CDR1 WNHNN, CDR2 SYGVQD (reference sequence). The CDR3 is made up of 13 amino acids.

This chain connects TRBV5-4 to TRBJ2-7; D is ambiguous. From germline, CDR1 is SGHNT and CDR2 YYREEE (reference sequence). The CDR3 contains 13 residues. Between the trimmed V and J ends, which lost 2 bases and 4 bases, there was a span of 10 bases. The DNA for the CDR3 is TGTGCCAGCAGCTTAGGACCCAAATACGAGCAGTACTTC. Its translation is CASSLGPKYEQYF.

The chain carries TRBV7-9 and TRBJ2-3; the D call may be TRBD1 or TRBD2 (5 bases each). The CDR3 loop spans 13 amino acids. Germline loops: CDR1 SEHNR, CDR2 FQNEAQ (reference sequence). With 4 bases removed from V and 11 bases from J, the gap between germline ends came to 16 bases. The CDR3 DNA is TGTGCCAGCAGCTCGATGGGGGACCAGGGGCAGTATTTT. This gives the protein CASSSMGDQGQYF.

The chain joins TRBV6-5 to TRBJ2-4, with a weak D call TRBD1 (5 bases). Trimming pared 1 base from V and 6 bases from J, leaving 13 bases between. The CDR3 is made up of 15 amino acids. The germline V gene has CDR1 MNHEY and CDR2 SVGAGI. CDR3 in amino acids: CASSYLPPTGNIQYF. CDR3 bases: TGTGCCAGCAGTTACTTGCCCCCTACAGGAAACATTCAGTACTTC.

This sequence joins TRBV7-2 and TRBJ2-7; D possibly corresponds to TRBD2 (6 bases). The V end lost 6 bases, the J end lost 1 base, and 16 bases lay between the germline ends. CDR1 is SGHTA, CDR2 FQGNSA, per germline. The CDR3 has 15 amino acids. CDR3 sequence reads: CASSRWSGLSYEQYF. CDR3 sequence (DNA): TGTGCCAGCAGTAGATGGAGCGGGTTGTCCTACGAGCAGTACTTC.

This clone appeared a single time. The rearrangement joins TRBV10-1 to TRBJ2-7, with TRBD2 matching 7 bases. V gave up 3 bases and J gave up 6 bases; unmatched junction bases: 26. The CDR3 has 20 residues. Germline CDR1 reads WNHNN; CDR2 reads SYGVQD (reference sequence). This CDR3 is CASSDGVIGPEQREYPEQYF. As DNA, the CDR3 is TGCGCCAGCAGTGACGGGGTCATTGGGCCAGAGCAGCGGGAATACCCCGAGCAGTACTTC.

J is TRBJ2-7 and V is TRBV5-5, with D possibly being TRBD1 (6 bases). The length of the CDR3 is 14 residues. The germline gives CDR1 SGHKS, CDR2 YYEKEE (reference sequence). Trimming took 0 bases from V and 5 from J, leaving 12 bases between them. The CDR3 coding sequence is TGTGCCAGCAGCTTGGTGGGGGCTTGGAACGAGCAGTACTTC. Its translation is CASSLVGAWNEQYF.

This clone was found once. This specimen includes other DNA sequences encoding the same CDR3. CDR3 amino acids: CASSYGVSYEQYF. CDR3 DNA: TGTGCCAGCAGTTACGGTGTCAGCTACGAGCAGTACTTC. This chain uses TRBV6-5 with TRBJ2-7; no clear D. Germline-derived CDR1 and CDR2 are MNHEY and SVGAGI. V shed 2 bases and J shed 3 bases, with 8 bases lying between them. This CDR3 has 13 residues.

The J gene is TRBJ1-4, the V gene TRBV9; D is perhaps TRBD1 (5 bases). The CDR3 loop spans 15 amino acids. The ends were cut back, 0 bases at V and 7 bases at J, with 13 bases in the middle. CDR1 and CDR2 from the germline V gene are SGDLS and YYNGEE. In DNA form, the CDR3 reads TGTGCCAGCAGCGTAGCAGGGACCTTTTCTGAAAAACTGTTTTTT. This sequence encodes CASSVAGTFSEKLFF.

The chain couples TRBV7-6 to TRBJ2-5; 8 positions agree with TRBD1. CDR3 length: 17 amino acids. Germline CDR1 and CDR2: SGHVS and FNYEAQ. After removal of 1 base from V and 5 bases from J, the junction contained 12 bases not matched to a gene. Here the CDR3 DNA reads TGTGCCAGCAGCTTAGGTCGGGGCGCAGGGGGCGCGGAGACCCAGTACTTC. This gives the protein CASSLGRGAGGAETQYF. Full variable domain (remainder filled in from reference TRBV7-6 and TRBJ2-5): GAGVSQSPRYKVTKRGQDVALRCDPISGHVSLYWYRQALGQGPEFLTYFNYEAQQDKSGLPNDRFSAERPEGSISTLTIQRTEQRDSAMYRCASSLGRGAGGAETQYFGPGTRLLVL.

Concerning this clone itself: Other DNA sequences of this sample code for an identical CDR3. The chain employs TRBV9 and TRBJ1-3, with D possibly TRBD1 on 6 matching bases. The CDR3 is made up of 15 amino acids. V was trimmed by 0 bases and J by 3 bases, leaving 10 bases between them. Germline CDR1 reads SGDLS; CDR2 reads YYNGEE. DNA for the CDR3: TGTGCCAGCAGCGTAGAGGGGGGACTTGGAAACACCATATATTTT. This sequence encodes CASSVEGGLGNTIYF.

V is TRBV11-2 and J is TRBJ2-2, with 8 bases matching TRBD1. Germline V gene data show CDR1 as SGHAT and CDR2 as FQNNGV. V lost 1 base to trimming and J lost 2 bases; unmatched junction nucleotides: 6. The CDR3 length is 17 residues. In DNA, the CDR3 is TGTGCCAGCAGCTTAGGATTCGGACAGGGTAACACCGGGGAGCTGTTTTTT. Amino acids: CASSLGFGQGNTGELFF. Full variable domain (remainder filled in from reference TRBV11-2 and TRBJ2-2): EAGVAQSPRYKIIEKRQSVAFWCNPISGHATLYWYQQILGQGPKLLIQFQNNGVVDDSQLPKDRFSAERLKGVDSTLKIQPAKLEDSAVYLCASSLGFGQGNTGELFFGEGSRLTVL.

Here the CDR3 DNA reads TGTGCCAGCAGCAGGGACACTACCTACGAGCAGTACTTC. Translation: CASSRDTTYEQYF. V and J are TRBV7-2 and TRBJ2-7; possible D gene TRBD1, 6 bases. This CDR3 has 13 residues. The V gene lost 5 bases and the J gene lost 2 bases, with 10 bases spanning the gap. Germline V lookup: CDR1 SGHTA, CDR2 FQGNSA.

This chain connects TRBV4-1 to TRBJ2-3; D unresolved. Per germline, CDR1 MGHRA and CDR2 YSYEKL. CDR3 size: 14 residues. V lost 4 bases and J 2 bases, leaving 10 bases between the germline ends. For the CDR3, the DNA is TGCGCCAGCAGCCCCGGTGAGCTCACAGATACGCAGTATTTT. This gives the protein CASSPGELTDTQYF.

This chain joins TRBV30 and TRBJ1-5; D gene unclear. The CDR3 covers 12 residues. The V end lost 1 base, the J end lost 4 bases, and 5 bases lay between the germline ends. Germline V gene sequence: CDR1 GTSNPN, CDR2 SVGIG (reference sequence). Here the CDR3 reads CAWSALNQPQHF. The CDR3 coding sequence is TGTGCCTGGAGTGCCTTAAATCAGCCCCAGCATTTT.

This clone was found a few times. The gene calls are TRBV2 and TRBJ2-7; no clear D. Germline CDR1 and CDR2: SNHLY and FYNNEI. V gave up 8 bases and J gave up 5 bases, with 7 bases separating them. CDR3 size: 10 residues. This CDR3 reads CASVANEQYF. The CDR3 nucleotides are TGTGCCAGCGTCGCCAACGAGCAGTACTTC.

The chain combines TRBV5-1 with TRBJ2-7, with 11 bases lining up with TRBD2. CDR1 is SGHRS and CDR2 is YFSETQ in the germline V gene. The CDR3 sequence is 15 residues long. J lost 3 bases, V lost 1 base, and 3 bases had no gene match. The CDR3 spells CASSLNLAGGYEQYF. The DNA for the CDR3 is TGCGCCAGCAGCTTGAACCTAGCGGGAGGCTACGAGCAGTACTTC.

The chain couples TRBV12-5 to TRBJ2-1; 8 bases line up with TRBD1. This CDR3 is built from 14 residues. J gave up 7 bases and V 6 bases, and 8 bases lay outside the gene matches. The germline gives CDR1 LGHNT, CDR2 FRNRAP. As DNA, the CDR3 is TGTGCTAGTGGACAGGGGGGCGCGGGGAATGAGCAGTTCTTC. This encodes CASGQGGAGNEQFF.

This chain joins TRBV4-3 and TRBJ2-7; 8 bases match TRBD2. CDR1 LGHNA and CDR2 YSLEER come from the germline V gene. The CDR3 contains 15 residues. The V and J ends lost 1 base and 3 bases, in that order; junction bases with no gene match: 5. In DNA form, the CDR3 reads TGCGCCAGCAGCCAAGTACTAGCGGCTAACTACGAGCAGTACTTC. This codes for CASSQVLAANYEQYF.

The chain is built from TRBV7-9 and TRBJ1-3; no clear D gene. Trimming pared 7 bases from V and 0 bases from J, leaving 7 bases between. Looked up from germline, CDR1 is SEHNR and CDR2 is FQNEAQ (reference sequence). The CDR3 covers 13 residues. DNA of the CDR3: TGTGCCAGCATCAAAGACTCTGGAAACACCATATATTTT. Translating it yields CASIKDSGNTIYF.

V and J are TRBV4-3 and TRBJ2-3, with unresolved D. V lost 2 bases to trimming and J lost 0 bases, with 9 bases between them. CDR1 and CDR2 from the germline V gene are LGHNA and YSLEER. The CDR3 spans 15 residues. CDR3 sequence: CASSQYLASTDTQYF. The CDR3 DNA follows: TGCGCCAGCAGCCAATACCTCGCAAGCACAGATACGCAGTATTTT.

The chain combines TRBV28 with TRBJ1-4, with a tentative D call TRBD1 (5 bases). V lost 3 bases to trimming and J lost 12 bases, with 11 bases between them. CDR1 is MDHEN, CDR2 SYDVKM, per germline. The CDR3 is 12 residues long. CDR3 amino acids: CASSFPGGELFF. CDR3 sequence (DNA): TGTGCCAGCAGTTTTCCCGGGGGGGAACTGTTTTTT.

V usage is TRBV6-6 and J usage is TRBJ2-1; D unresolved. Deletions cut 0 bases from V and 10 bases from J, with 13 bases between. This CDR3 region has 14 residues. Per germline, CDR1 MNHNY and CDR2 SVGAGI (reference sequence). DNA of the CDR3: TGTGCCAGCAGTTACTCCGCTACACAGAAGGAGCAGTTCTTC. Its protein is CASSYSATQKEQFF.

This chain connects TRBV29-1 to TRBJ2-1; D not resolved. Germline V lookup: CDR1 SQVTM, CDR2 ANQGSEA. This CDR3 has 13 amino acids. V was clipped by 6 bases and J by 2 bases, with 11 bases between them. CDR3 residues: CSVVGLTYNEQFF. CDR3 coding DNA: TGCAGCGTGGTGGGCCTTACCTACAATGAGCAGTTCTTC.

The count of this clone is one. V is TRBV27 and J is TRBJ2-5, with 11 bases fitting TRBD2. Germline trimming cut 8 bases from V and 0 bases from J; bases unmatched to any gene: 14. This CDR3 region has 18 residues. The germline V gene encodes CDR1 MNHEY and CDR2 SMNVEV (reference sequence). Written as DNA, the CDR3 is TGTGCCAGCCGACCGGGACTAGCGGAACCAACCCACCAAGAGACCCAGTACTTC. Its translation: CASRPGLAEPTHQETQYF.

The CDR3 loop is CASSLDAFGDYGYTF. DNA of the CDR3: TGCGCCAGCAGCTTGGATGCGTTCGGGGACTATGGCTACACCTTC. The rearrangement joins TRBV5-1 to TRBJ1-2; unclear D gene. The V gene's germline CDR1 is SGHRS and CDR2 YFSETQ. This CDR3 spans 15 amino acids. Trimming cost V 0 bases and J 3 bases, with 12 bases left between them.

J is TRBJ1-4 and V is TRBV7-9; TRBD1 might be the D (6 bases). The germline V gene has CDR1 SEHNR and CDR2 FQNEAQ (reference sequence). V was trimmed by 5 bases and J by 6 bases, leaving 13 bases between them. The length of the CDR3 is 14 residues. The CDR3 bases are TGTGCCAGCAGCAGCCAGGGGATTCATGAAAAACTGTTTTTT. Encoded protein: CASSSQGIHEKLFF.

V and J are TRBV7-9 and TRBJ2-3; D is perhaps TRBD2 (7 bases). V dropped 8 bases and J dropped 3 bases, with 18 bases sitting between them. Germline-derived CDR1 and CDR2 are SEHNR and FQNEAQ (reference sequence). This CDR3 region has 15 residues. In DNA, the CDR3 is TGTGCCAGCGGGTTCGCCGGGGGGCGTACAGATACGCAGTATTTT. It encodes CASGFAGGRTDTQYF.

The chain has TRBV7-9 and TRBJ1-1, with 9 nucleotides matching TRBD1. From germline, CDR1 is SEHNR and CDR2 FQNEAQ (reference sequence). Unmatched junction bases numbered 1, after V lost 5 bases and J lost 0 bases. The CDR3 length is 14 residues. The DNA of the CDR3 is TGTGCCAGCAGCCGACAGGGGGTGAACACTGAAGCTTTCTTT. Its protein product is CASSRQGVNTEAFF.